Each of the 31 T cell receptor beta chains below was sequenced from the same sample in a study of cytomegalovirus exposure and HLA in healthy donors. Both 60 Vbeta primers and 13 Jbeta primers went into the PCR. Using immunoSEQ multiplex PCR, the repertoire was profiled, and TCRdb retains in-frame clones only, with some absent. The data hold fewer than 150,000 clones, with approximately 73% observed a single time. The sample was PBMCs. These receptors came from a human donor in good health.

Remarks on this clone: One end of the junction is discordant with germline, which a read error may explain. The chain combines TRBV18 with TRBJ2-5, with 8 nucleotides matching TRBD1. Germline loops: CDR1 KGHSH, CDR2 LQKENI. The CDR3 length is 15 residues. CDR3 region: CASSPRTGNQETQYF. Written as DNA, the CDR3 is TGTGCCAGCTCCCCACGGACAGGGAACCAAGAGACCCAGTACTTC.

The chain employs TRBV18 and TRBJ1-1; D gene ambiguous. Deletions cut 3 bases from V and 2 bases from J, with 13 bases between. Germline CDR1 KGHSH, CDR2 LQKENI. CDR3 length equals 15 residues. CDR3 nucleotides: TGTGCCAGCTCACCCAATTTGGGGAGTAACACTGAAGCTTTCTTT. Protein sequence: CASSPNLGSNTEAFF.

The chain joins TRBV12-5 to TRBJ1-1, with D unclear. Germline assignment: CDR1 LGHNT and CDR2 FRNRAP. Trimming shortened V by 2 bases and J by 5 bases, and 12 bases separated the two germline ends. This CDR3 region has 14 residues. The CDR3: CASGLMDRRTEAFF. CDR3 DNA: TGTGCTAGTGGTTTGATGGATCGGAGGACTGAAGCTTTCTTT.

The chain is built from TRBV9 and TRBJ2-1; 7 bases are a match to TRBD1. V was clipped by 0 bases and J by 0 bases; unmatched bases: 6. CDR3 length: 17 residues. Germline V gene data show CDR1 as SGDLS and CDR2 as YYNGEE. For the CDR3, the DNA is TGTGCCAGCAGCGTAGGGGATTGGGACAGCTCCTACAATGAGCAGTTCTTC. Translated, it gives CASSVGDWDSSYNEQFF.

This clone was detected only once. The genes are TRBV5-4 and TRBJ1-1; 8 bases fit TRBD1. Germline V CDR1 and CDR2: SGHNT, YYREEE (reference sequence). After removal of 4 bases from V and 0 bases from J, the junction contained 17 bases not matched to a gene. The CDR3 spans 19 residues. The chain's CDR3 is CASSIGRGRYEWMNTEAFF. CDR3 coding DNA: TGTGCCAGCAGCATTGGCAGGGGGCGCTATGAGTGGATGAACACTGAAGCTTTCTTT. Full variable domain (rest looked up from reference TRBV5-4 and TRBJ1-1): ETGVTQSPTHLIKTRGQQVTLRCSSQSGHNTVSWYQQALGQGPQFIFQYYREEENGRGNFPPRFSGLQFPNYSSELNVNALELDDSALYLCASSIGRGRYEWMNTEAFFGQGTRLTVV.

The CDR3 reads CASSATTVDTQYF. CDR3 DNA: TGTGCCAGCAGTGCCACGACAGTAGATACGCAGTATTTT. This chain uses TRBV2 with TRBJ2-3; the D gene is possibly TRBD1 (5 bases). Germline V gives CDR1 SNHLY, CDR2 FYNNEI. The V end lost 4 bases, the J end lost 5 bases, and 10 bases lay between the germline ends. There are 13 residues in the CDR3.

CDR3 residues: CASSQVFLAGGPGDNEQFF. The CDR3 DNA is TGCGCCAGCAGCCAAGTTTTTCTAGCGGGGGGGCCGGGAGACAATGAGCAGTTCTTC. The V gene is TRBV4-1, the J gene TRBJ2-1, with 12 bases aligning to TRBD2. Germline V gene sequence: CDR1 MGHRA, CDR2 YSYEKL. The junction had 12 bases not matched to a gene; V was cut back by 1 base and J by 5 bases. The CDR3 length is 19 residues.

There are a few counts of this clone. The V and J genes are TRBV19 and TRBJ1-5; D gene ambiguous. Trimming pared 5 bases from V and 7 bases from J, leaving 15 bases between. This CDR3 contains 14 residues. The germline gives CDR1 LNHDA, CDR2 SQIVND (reference sequence). The CDR3 DNA sequence: TGTGCCAGTAGTGACGGAGGGTGGCGGCAGCCCCAGCATTTT. This gives the protein CASSDGGWRQPQHF.

The chain links TRBV11-3 to TRBJ2-7, with no clear D. V lost 5 bases and J lost 4, with 12 bases in between. Germline V gives CDR1 SGHNT, CDR2 YENEEA. This CDR3 contains 13 residues. The CDR3 sequence is CASSPWRAYEQYF. CDR3 nucleotide sequence: TGTGCCAGCAGCCCCTGGAGAGCATACGAGCAGTACTTC.

Only a few counts were recorded for this clone. The chain combines TRBV11-3 with TRBJ2-3; possibly TRBD2 for D (5 bases). CDR1 SGHNT and CDR2 YENEEA come from the germline V gene. Trimming took off 0 bases at V and 3 bases at J, with 7 bases between the two ends. The CDR3 runs to 14 residues. The DNA for the CDR3 is TGTGCCAGCAGCTTAGATCGGAGGACAGATACGCAGTATTTT. Protein sequence: CASSLDRRTDTQYF.

The gene calls are TRBV10-3 and TRBJ2-1, with D perhaps TRBD1 (6 bases). Trimming stripped 3 bases from V and 6 bases from J, with 12 bases between. Germline CDR1 is ENHRY and CDR2 is SYGVKD. This CDR3 contains 14 residues. The CDR3, as DNA: TGTGCCATCAGTGACCTACAGGGCGGCAATGAGCAGTTCTTC. The encoded protein is CAISDLQGGNEQFF.

The CDR3 DNA is TGTGCCAGCAGCTTAGCGGCCAGGGGAAACACCATATATTTT. Translation gives CASSLAARGNTIYF. The chain has TRBV7-6 and TRBJ1-3; no firm D call. This CDR3 is 14 amino acids long. The ends were cut back, 0 bases at V and 4 bases at J, with 7 bases in the middle. The germline CDR1 and CDR2 sequences are SGHVS and FNYEAQ.

The chain joins TRBV2 to TRBJ2-1, with 9 bases identical to TRBD2. CDR1 SNHLY and CDR2 FYNNEI come from the germline V gene. This CDR3 contains 15 residues. V trimming: 3 bases; J trimming: 9 bases; junction bases outside the gene matches: 9. CDR3 in amino acids: CASSDLTSGSSEQFF. The CDR3 bases are TGTGCCAGCAGTGATTTAACTAGCGGGTCGAGTGAGCAGTTCTTC.

The V and J genes are TRBV11-3 and TRBJ2-1; the D is unclear. Trimming shortened V by 7 bases and J by 0 bases, and 10 bases separated the two germline ends. This CDR3 contains 14 residues. CDR1 is SGHNT, CDR2 YENEEA, per germline. CDR3 sequence: CASKTTSSYNEQFF. The CDR3 nucleotides are TGTGCCAGCAAAACTACGAGCTCCTACAATGAGCAGTTCTTC.

This clone has more than one count but fewer than ten. The V call is TRBV5-1, the J call TRBJ2-3, with TRBD1 matching 8 bases. Germline loops: CDR1 SGHRS, CDR2 YFSETQ. This CDR3 has 14 amino acids. With V trimmed by 0 bases and J by 3 bases, 0 bases remained unmatched. In DNA, the CDR3 is TGCGCCAGCAGCTTGGACAGGGGGACAGATACGCAGTATTTT. It yields the protein CASSLDRGTDTQYF.

V gene TRBV4-1 combines with J gene TRBJ1-1, with D possibly being TRBD1 (5 bases). Germline V gene lookup returns CDR1 MGHRA and CDR2 YSYEKL. The CDR3 is made up of 15 amino acids. V was shortened by 1 base and J by 4 bases, with 13 bases between the two germline ends. The CDR3 nucleotides are TGCGCCAGCAGCCAAGTTCGTCGGCAGGGCACTGAAGCTTTCTTT. This translates into CASSQVRRQGTEAFF.

The CDR3 here is CASSEAPPPLYTGDYGYTF. The CDR3, as DNA: TGTGCCAGCAGTGAAGCGCCCCCGCCTCTCTACACAGGAGACTATGGCTACACCTTC. The J gene is TRBJ1-2, the V gene TRBV2, with D possibly TRBD1 on 5 matching bases. The germline V gene encodes CDR1 SNHLY and CDR2 FYNNEI. This CDR3 region has 19 residues. V lost 0 bases and J 3 bases, leaving 23 bases between the germline ends.

The gene calls are TRBV4-1 and TRBJ2-7; D remains ambiguous. V lost 4 bases and J 3 bases, leaving 19 bases between the germline ends. In germline, CDR1 is MGHRA, CDR2 YSYEKL. This CDR3 has 16 residues. The CDR3 DNA sequence: TGCGCCAGCAGCCTAATCCCAGGTCCTAAAGGCTACGAGCAGTACTTC. It encodes CASSLIPGPKGYEQYF.

This chain links TRBV6-5 with TRBJ2-2, with D maybe TRBD2 (6 bases). Germline loops: CDR1 MNHEY, CDR2 SVGAGI. The length of the CDR3 is 16 residues. The V end was cut by 4 bases, the J end by 1 base, with 13 bases between. CDR3 sequence: CASSLTDYLNTGELFF. In DNA form, the CDR3 reads TGTGCCAGCAGTTTAACGGACTACTTGAACACCGGGGAGCTGTTTTTT.

J is TRBJ1-1 and V is TRBV29-1, with TRBD1 matching over 7 bases. CDR3 length equals 14 residues. Germline CDR1 SQVTM, CDR2 ANQGSEA. V was clipped by 0 bases and J by 4 bases; unmatched bases: 5. CDR3 bases: TGCAGCGTTGAAGAAGGGGGCGGTCGCACTGAAGCTTTCTTT. Residues: CSVEEGGGRTEAFF.

The chain joins TRBV19 to TRBJ2-1; 7 bases are a match to TRBD2. V was pared by 4 bases and J by 2 bases, with 11 bases of the junction left unmatched. Per the germline V gene, CDR1 is LNHDA and CDR2 is SQIVND (reference sequence). The length of the CDR3 is 17 residues. The CDR3 reads CASSNILLAAAYNEQFF. The CDR3 DNA reads as TGTGCCAGTAGTAATATCCTCCTAGCGGCAGCCTACAATGAGCAGTTCTTC.

The rearrangement uses TRBV7-3 and TRBJ2-3; 10 bases are a match to TRBD2. The CDR3 loop spans 15 amino acids. V was clipped by 5 bases and J by 3 bases; unmatched bases: 5. Germline V gene lookup returns CDR1 SGHTA and CDR2 FQGTGA. The CDR3 region has the DNA TGTGCCAGCAGCCTAGCGGGGGTGATGACAGATACGCAGTATTTT. This sequence encodes CASSLAGVMTDTQYF.

On this clone itself: The junction departs from germline at one end; a sequencing error may be responsible. The genes are TRBV7-9 and TRBJ2-1, with 8 bases lining up with TRBD2. The CDR3 is 15 residues long. In germline, CDR1 is SEHNR, CDR2 FQNEAQ (reference sequence). CDR3 nucleotide sequence: TGTGCCAGCAGTTTAGGTAGCGGGAACTACAATGAGCAGTTCTTC. Translating it yields CASSLGSGNYNEQFF.

This clone was detected a few times. In nucleotides, the CDR3 is TGTGCCAGCAGCCCCGGGGGAGTAGATACGCAGTATTTT. Protein product: CASSPGGVDTQYF. V gene TRBV11-2 combines with J gene TRBJ2-3; TRBD2 might be the D (6 bases). V was trimmed by 5 bases and J by 5 bases, leaving 11 bases between them. Per germline, CDR1 SGHAT and CDR2 FQNNGV. This CDR3 is built from 13 residues. Together with reference TRBV11-2 and TRBJ2-3, the CDR3 gives the full variable domain: EAGVAQSPRYKIIEKRQSVAFWCNPISGHATLYWYQQILGQGPKLLIQFQNNGVVDDSQLPKDRFSAERLKGVDSTLKIQPAKLEDSAVYLCASSPGGVDTQYFGPGTRLTVL.

The gene calls are TRBV4-1 and TRBJ2-1, with TRBD2 as a possible D gene (6 bases). The V and J ends lost 4 bases and 8 bases respectively, with 18 bases between them. Looked up from germline, CDR1 is MGHRA and CDR2 is YSYEKL. The CDR3 covers 15 residues. DNA for the CDR3: TGCGCCAGCAGCCCAGGCGGGATTTGGGTCGATGAGCAGTTCTTC. As protein: CASSPGGIWVDEQFF.

This clone was observed a single time. The chain is built from TRBV29-1 and TRBJ1-1; maybe TRBD1 (6 bases). Trimming left V 1 base short and J 7 bases short, with 7 bases between. The V gene's germline CDR1 is SQVTM and CDR2 ANQGSEA. The length of the CDR3 is 11 residues. CDR3 DNA sequence: TGCAGCGTTGAAGCCAGGGGTGAAGCTTTCTTT. It yields the protein CSVEARGEAFF. The whole variable domain, filled in from reference TRBV29-1 and TRBJ1-1, reads SAVISQKPSRDICQRGTSLTIQCQVDSQVTMMFWYRQQPGQSLTLIATANQGSEATYESGFVIDKFPISRPNLTFSTLTVSNMSPEDSSIYLCSVEARGEAFFGQGTRLTVV.

The J gene is TRBJ1-2, the V gene TRBV5-6; D remains unclear. Between the trimmed V and J ends, which lost 0 bases and 7 bases, there was a span of 19 bases. The CDR3 is 16 amino acids. Germline values: CDR1 SGHDT, CDR2 YYEEEE. CDR3 loop: CASSLGSRTPMSGYTF. CDR3 DNA: TGTGCCAGCAGCTTGGGCTCGCGGACTCCAATGAGTGGCTACACCTTC.

The chain has TRBV9 and TRBJ1-2; D is undetermined. V lost 3 bases to trimming and J lost 5 bases, with 8 bases between them. Germline V CDR1 and CDR2: SGDLS, YYNGEE. The CDR3 is made up of 12 amino acids. CDR3 coding DNA: TGTGCCAGCAGCGCCGCGGGTTATGGCTACACCTTC. This gives the protein CASSAAGYGYTF.

The chain has TRBV5-1 and TRBJ1-2, with 9 bases fitting TRBD1. CDR1 is SGHRS and CDR2 is YFSETQ in the germline V gene. V shed 4 bases, J shed 8 bases, and the junction held 3 bases outside the gene matches. The CDR3 consists of 12 residues. DNA of the CDR3: TGCGCCAGCAGCGGGACAGGGACCGGCTACACCTTC. Protein: CASSGTGTGYTF.

This sequence joins TRBV7-9 and TRBJ1-1; 9 bases agree with TRBD1. CDR1 is SEHNR, CDR2 FQNEAQ, per germline (reference sequence). The CDR3 length is 17 residues. Germline trimming cut 5 bases from V and 3 bases from J; bases unmatched to any gene: 13. CDR3 region: CASSPIGTGPADTEAFF. CDR3 DNA: TGTGCCAGCAGCCCCATTGGGACAGGGCCGGCCGACACTGAAGCTTTCTTT. Variable domain in full (rest from reference TRBV7-9 and TRBJ1-1): DTGVSQNPRHKITKRGQNVTFRCDPISEHNRLYWYRQTLGQGPEFLTYFQNEAQLEKSRLLSDRFSAERPKGSFSTLEIQRTEQGDSAMYLCASSPIGTGPADTEAFFGQGTRLTVV.

The chain uses TRBV5-1 and TRBJ2-7; D not resolved. Per germline, CDR1 SGHRS and CDR2 YFSETQ. This CDR3 has 12 residues. The V gene lost 0 bases and the J gene lost 6 bases, with 7 bases spanning the gap. CDR3 loop: CASSLGQFEQYF. The CDR3 DNA is TGCGCCAGCAGCTTGGGGCAGTTCGAGCAGTACTTC.